A selection of T cell receptor beta chains follows, all from one sample in a study of shared clonotypes between healthy human individuals. The method was immunoSEQ multiplex PCR; TCRdb's version includes in-frame clones alone and lacks a portion of them. The sample consists of 2 million to 2.5 million clones, roughly 90% of them appearing once. Material: naive CD4+ T cells from PBMCs. The receptors shown here come from a man younger than 30 in good health. Some clones in this sample may be carry-over from other donors' samples. CDR3s include the opening cysteine and the closing phenylalanine or tryptophan. The D gene is left open where the match is weak. Clone size is not always given. Where it is, it says once, few, many or a class for expanded clones.

TRBJ2-5 | TRBD1 | TRBV11-1 | NA | CASSQRTGVETQYF | TGTGCCAGCAGCCAGCGGACAGGGGTAGAGACCCAGTACTTC
TRBJ2-1 | TRBD2 | TRBV5-1 | NA | CASRGLAGANEQFF | TGCGCCAGCCGGGGACTAGCGGGAGCCAATGAGCAGTTCTTC
TRBJ2-6 | TRBD1 | TRBV9 | NA | CASSQGISAGANVLTF | TGTGCCAGCTCACAGGGGATCTCTGCTGGGGCCAACGTCCTGACTTTC
TRBJ2-7 | NA | TRBV20-1 | NA | CSAQDSHEQYF | TGCAGTGCTCAGGACAGCCACGAGCAGTACTTC
TRBJ2-7 | NA | TRBV7-2 | NA | CASSLEGGPTYEQYF | TGTGCCAGCAGCTTAGAGGGCGGGCCTACCTACGAGCAGTACTTC
TRBJ2-2 | NA | TRBV7-9 | few | CASSLKFIGELFF | TGTGCCAGCAGCTTAAAATTCATTGGGGAGCTGTTTTTT
TRBJ1-2 | NA | TRBV7-9 | NA | CASSAERGYTF | TGTGCCAGCAGCGCAGAGCGAGGCTACACCTTC
TRBJ2-3 | NA | TRBV5-1 | once | CASSLGLSTDTQYF | TGCGCCAGCAGCTTGGGCTTAAGCACAGATACGCAGTATTTT
TRBJ1-2 | NA | TRBV28 | NA | CASNQAAYGYTF | TGTGCCAGCAATCAGGCAGCTTATGGCTACACCTTC
TRBJ1-1 | NA | TRBV29-1 | NA | CSVEFWNTEAFF | TGCAGCGTTGAATTCTGGAACACTGAAGCTTTCTTT
TRBJ1-1 | NA | TRBV23-1 | NA | CASSQSLGASNTEAFF | TGCGCCAGCAGTCAATCGCTTGGGGCCTCAAACACTGAAGCTTTCTTT
TRBJ1-2 | NA | TRBV5-5 | NA | CASSLFGVVIGYTF | TGTGCCAGCAGCTTGTTCGGGGTGGTGATTGGCTACACCTTC
TRBJ1-1 | TRBD1 | TRBV4-3 | NA | CASSQDALRGGRNTEAFF | TGCGCCAGCAGCCAAGACGCGCTCAGGGGGGGAAGGAACACTGAAGCTTTCTTT
TRBJ1-1 | TRBD1 | TRBV7-3 | NA | CASSPGQESTEAFF | TGTGCCAGCAGCCCGGGACAGGAAAGCACTGAAGCTTTCTTT
TRBJ2-2 | TRBD2 | TRBV14 | NA | CASKGTSGRLAGELFF | TGTGCCAGCAAGGGGACTAGCGGGAGATTGGCCGGGGAGCTGTTTTTT
TRBJ2-7 | TRBD2 | TRBV6-1 | NA | CASIRGRASYEQYF | TGTGCCAGCATCCGCGGGAGGGCCTCCTACGAGCAGTACTTC
TRBJ2-4 | NA | TRBV18 | NA | CASSPNQGTDIQYF | TGTGCCAGCTCACCGAATCAGGGAACGGACATTCAGTACTTC
TRBJ1-1 | TRBD1 | TRBV5-6 | NA | CASSPGTGAATEAFF | TGTGCCAGCAGCCCCGGGACAGGGGCGGCCACTGAAGCTTTCTTT
TRBJ1-2 | NA | TRBV2 | NA | CASSPDGFYGYTF | TGTGCCAGCAGCCCGGACGGGTTCTATGGCTACACCTTC
TRBJ2-1 | NA | TRBV28 | NA | CASSSHTYNEQFF | TGTGCCAGCAGTTCCCACACCTACAATGAGCAGTTCTTC
TRBJ2-1 | TRBD2 | TRBV14 | NA | CASSHSLGSGELYNEQFF | TGTGCCAGCAGCCACAGCCTCGGTAGCGGGGAGCTATACAATGAGCAGTTCTTC
TRBJ1-2 | TRBD1 | TRBV7-3 | NA | CASSRMTGWRGYTF | TGTGCCAGCAGCCGCATGACAGGGTGGCGTGGCTACACCTTC
TRBJ2-5 | NA | TRBV7-2 | NA | CASSSRRAETQYF | TGTGCCAGCAGCTCCAGGCGAGCAGAGACCCAGTACTTC
TRBJ1-2 | TRBD1 | TRBV18 | NA | CASSPKQGADYGYTF | TGTGCCAGCTCACCAAAACAGGGGGCGGACTATGGCTACACCTTC
TRBJ2-1 | TRBD2 | TRBV28 | NA | CASSRGGSNEQFF | TGTGCCAGCAGTCGGGGGGGGAGCAATGAGCAGTTCTTC
TRBJ1-5 | TRBD1 | TRBV5-1 | NA | CASSGGQGNQPQHF | TGCGCCAGCAGCGGCGGACAGGGGAATCAGCCCCAGCATTTT
TRBJ2-5 | NA | TRBV6-5 | NA | CASKRGEGETQYF | TGTGCCAGCAAGAGGGGTGAGGGAGAGACCCAGTACTTC
TRBJ1-2 | NA | TRBV7-2 | NA | CASSLGGYGYTF | TGTGCCAGCAGCTTAGGCGGCTATGGCTACACCTTC
TRBJ1-2 | TRBD1 | TRBV9 | NA | CASSVGAQGAGDGYTF | TGTGCCAGCAGCGTAGGCGCTCAGGGGGCGGGGGATGGCTACACCTTC
TRBJ1-3 | NA | TRBV7-8 | NA | CASSLGSSDGNTIYF | TGTGCCAGCAGCTTAGGGTCCTCGGACGGAAACACCATATATTTT
TRBJ2-1 | NA | TRBV30 | NA | CAWGEPNNEQFF | TGTGCCTGGGGGGAACCTAACAATGAGCAGTTCTTC
TRBJ1-1 | NA | TRBV15 | NA | CATSRDRGGGFF | TGTGCCACCAGCAGAGATCGGGGTGGGGGTTTCTTT
TRBJ1-1 | NA | TRBV19 | once | CASSIWAGRGTEAFF | TGTGCCAGTAGTATTTGGGCAGGGAGAGGAACTGAAGCTTTCTTT
TRBJ2-5 | TRBD1 | TRBV11-3 | once | CASSPDRGQETQYF | TGTGCCAGCAGCCCGGACAGGGGGCAAGAGACCCAGTACTTC
TRBJ1-1 | TRBD1 | TRBV7-9 | few | CASSSEPGQPEAFF | TGTGCCAGCAGCTCCGAACCGGGACAGCCTGAAGCTTTCTTT
TRBJ1-2 | NA | TRBV4-2 | NA | CASSQVGLGRSVSRGYTF | TGTGCCAGCAGCCAAGTGGGCCTAGGACGGTCCGTTTCCCGGGGCTACACCTTC
TRBJ1-1 | TRBD1 | TRBV29-1 | few | CSVEQGARDTEAFF | TGCAGCGTTGAGCAGGGGGCGAGGGACACTGAAGCTTTCTTT
TRBJ2-5 | NA | TRBV6-5 | NA | CASSYGRSPTKETQYF | TGTGCCAGCAGTTACGGTAGAAGTCCCACCAAAGAGACCCAGTACTTC
TRBJ2-1 | TRBD2 | TRBV15 | NA | CATSRRSGTVTYNEQFF | TGTGCCACCAGCAGACGTAGCGGGACCGTTACCTACAATGAGCAGTTCTTC
TRBJ2-7 | NA | TRBV21-1 | NA | CASSKCRDCDSYEQYF | TGTGCCAGCAGCAAATGCCGGGACTGCGACTCCTACGAGCAGTACTTC
TRBJ2-5 | TRBD2 | TRBV30 | once | CAWSTGLPPYETQYF | TGTGCCTGGAGTACGGGACTACCGCCTTATGAGACCCAGTACTTC
TRBJ2-3 | NA | TRBV5-4 | NA | CASFTWARSSTDTQYF | TGTGCCAGCTTCACGTGGGCCAGGTCAAGCACAGATACGCAGTATTTT
TRBJ2-7 | NA | TRBV7-6 | once | CASSSRPSSYEQYF | TGTGCCAGCAGCTCCCGGCCGAGTTCCTACGAGCAGTACTTC
TRBJ2-7 | TRBD1 | TRBV5-4 | NA | CASSVGQYEQYF | TGTGCCAGCAGCGTGGGACAGTACGAGCAGTACTTC
TRBJ2-5 | NA | TRBV7-9 | few | CASSAQETQYF | TGTGCCAGCAGCGCACAAGAGACCCAGTACTTC
TRBJ2-3 | TRBD2 | TRBV28 | NA | CAGGGSRITDTQYF | TGTGCCGGCGGCGGGAGCAGGATCACAGATACGCAGTATTTT